Detailed here is one TCR beta chain. The sample originates from a study of control samples from healthy donors and cancer patients. Sequencing used immunoSEQ multiplex PCR; TCRdb keeps in-frame clones, though not all of them. Of 150,000 to 200,000 clones in the sample, roughly 90% are singletons; the top ten hold around 12%. The CDR3 is 14 amino acids. Germline V lookup: CDR1 MNHNS, CDR2 SASEGT. The V gene lost 3 bases and the J gene lost 7 bases, with 15 bases spanning the gap. The sequence derives from a man younger than 40 in good health. The chain combines TRBV6-1 with TRBJ1-2; D is perhaps TRBD1 (6 bases). Sequenced input: blood. The CDR3 loop reads CASSEPWGLGGYTF. CDR3 in DNA: TGTGCCAGCAGTGAGCCCTGGGGGCTTGGTGGCTACACCTTC.